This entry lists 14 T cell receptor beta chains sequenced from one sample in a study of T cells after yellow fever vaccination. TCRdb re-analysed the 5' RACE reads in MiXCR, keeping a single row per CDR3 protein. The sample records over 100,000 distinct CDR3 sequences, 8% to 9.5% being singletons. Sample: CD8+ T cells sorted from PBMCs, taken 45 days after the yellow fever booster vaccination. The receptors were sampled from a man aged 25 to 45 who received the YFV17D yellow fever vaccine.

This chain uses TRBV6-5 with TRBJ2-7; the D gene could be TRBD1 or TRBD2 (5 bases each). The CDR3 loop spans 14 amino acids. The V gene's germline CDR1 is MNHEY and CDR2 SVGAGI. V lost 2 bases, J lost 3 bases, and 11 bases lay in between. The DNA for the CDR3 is TGTGCCAGCAGTTACGAGGGGCCAGGCTACGAGCAGTACTTC. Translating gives CASSYEGPGYEQYF.

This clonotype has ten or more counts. Here the CDR3 DNA reads TGTGCCAGCAGCTTATCTAGCGGGAGCCGTGGTGAGCAGTTCTTC. This encodes CASSLSSGSRGEQFF. The chain links TRBV7-9 to TRBJ2-1; 10 bases are a match to TRBD2. Per the germline V gene, CDR1 is SEHNR and CDR2 is FQNEAQ (reference sequence). The J segment lost 9 bases and the V segment lost 2 bases, leaving 7 bases of the junction unmatched. The CDR3 runs to 15 residues.

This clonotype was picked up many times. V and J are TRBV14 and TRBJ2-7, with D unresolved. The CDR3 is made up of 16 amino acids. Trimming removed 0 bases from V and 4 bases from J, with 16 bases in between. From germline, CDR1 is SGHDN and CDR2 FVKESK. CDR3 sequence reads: CASSQDLDTPSYEQYF. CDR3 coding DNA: TGTGCCAGCAGCCAAGATCTCGACACACCCTCTTACGAGCAGTACTTC.

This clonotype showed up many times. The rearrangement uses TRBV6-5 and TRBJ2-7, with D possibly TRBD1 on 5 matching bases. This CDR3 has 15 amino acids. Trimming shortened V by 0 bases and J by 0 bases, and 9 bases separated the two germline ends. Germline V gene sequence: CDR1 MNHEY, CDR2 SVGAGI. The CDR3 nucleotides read TGTGCCAGCAGTTACTCGGTCCAGGGCTCCTACGAGCAGTACTTC. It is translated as CASSYSVQGSYEQYF.

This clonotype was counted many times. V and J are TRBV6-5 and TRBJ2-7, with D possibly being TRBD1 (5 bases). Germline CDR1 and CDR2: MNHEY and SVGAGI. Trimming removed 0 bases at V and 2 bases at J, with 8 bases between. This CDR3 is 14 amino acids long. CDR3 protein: CASSYSGVTYEQYF. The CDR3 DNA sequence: TGTGCCAGCAGTTACTCAGGGGTCACCTACGAGCAGTACTTC.

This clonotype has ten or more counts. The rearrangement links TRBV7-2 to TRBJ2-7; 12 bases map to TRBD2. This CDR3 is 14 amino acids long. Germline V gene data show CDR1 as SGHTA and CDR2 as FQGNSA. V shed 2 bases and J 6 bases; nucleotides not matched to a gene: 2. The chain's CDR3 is CASSLMGLAGEQYF. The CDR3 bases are TGTGCCAGCAGCTTAATGGGACTAGCGGGCGAGCAGTACTTC. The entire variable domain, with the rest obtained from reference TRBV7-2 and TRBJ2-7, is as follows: GAGVSQSPSNKVTEKGKDVELRCDPISGHTALYWYRQSLGQGLEFLIYFQGNSAPDKSGLPSDRFSAERTGGSVSTLTIQRTQQEDSAVYLCASSLMGLAGEQYFGPGTRLTVT.

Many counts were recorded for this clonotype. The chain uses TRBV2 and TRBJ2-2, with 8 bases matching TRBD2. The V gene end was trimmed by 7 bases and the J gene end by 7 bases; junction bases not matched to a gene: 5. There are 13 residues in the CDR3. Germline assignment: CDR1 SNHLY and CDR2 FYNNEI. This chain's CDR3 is CASTPGGNGELFF. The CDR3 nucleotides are TGTGCCAGCACCCCGGGGGGGAACGGGGAGCTGTTTTTT.

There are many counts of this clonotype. CDR3 sequence (DNA): TGTGCCACCTGTCCGGGACTAGCGGGAGCGGTGGATACGCAGTATTTT. This translates into CATCPGLAGAVDTQYF. This chain connects TRBV10-3 to TRBJ2-3; 14 bases align to TRBD2. Losses at the gene ends were 10 bases for V and 6 bases for J; bases not matched to a gene: 12. Germline CDR1 ENHRY, CDR2 SYGVKD. The CDR3 runs 16 residues.

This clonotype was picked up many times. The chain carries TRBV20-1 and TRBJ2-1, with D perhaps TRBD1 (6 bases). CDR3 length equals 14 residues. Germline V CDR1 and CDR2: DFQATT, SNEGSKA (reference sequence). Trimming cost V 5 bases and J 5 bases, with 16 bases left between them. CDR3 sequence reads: CSAGDRTTDNEQFF. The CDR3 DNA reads TGCAGTGCTGGCGACAGGACGACCGACAATGAGCAGTTCTTC.

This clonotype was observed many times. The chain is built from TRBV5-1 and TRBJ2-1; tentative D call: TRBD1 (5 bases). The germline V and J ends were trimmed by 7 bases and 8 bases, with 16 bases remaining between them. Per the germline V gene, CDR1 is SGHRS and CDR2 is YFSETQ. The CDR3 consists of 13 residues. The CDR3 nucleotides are TGCGCCAGCCGTAGGGGAATAGTCTATGAGCAGTTCTTC. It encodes CASRRGIVYEQFF.

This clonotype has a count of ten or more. DNA of the CDR3: TGCGCCAGCAGCCAAGATGGGTGGGCTGAGCAGTTCTTC. Protein product: CASSQDGWAEQFF. The chain joins TRBV4-1 to TRBJ2-1, with no clear D. The V and J ends lost 0 bases and 9 bases respectively, with 9 bases between them. The CDR3 is 13 residues long. CDR1 and CDR2 from the germline V gene are MGHRA and YSYEKL.

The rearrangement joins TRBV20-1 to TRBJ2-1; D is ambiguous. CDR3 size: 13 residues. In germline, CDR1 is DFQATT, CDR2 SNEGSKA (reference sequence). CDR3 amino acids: CNPAGSSYNEQFF. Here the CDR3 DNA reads TGCAACCCAGCCGGGTCCTCCTACAATGAGCAGTTCTTC.

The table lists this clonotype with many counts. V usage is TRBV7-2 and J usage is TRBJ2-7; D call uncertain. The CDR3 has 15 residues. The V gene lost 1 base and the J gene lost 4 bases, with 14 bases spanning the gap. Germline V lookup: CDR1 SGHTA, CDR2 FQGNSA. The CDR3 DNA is TGTGCCAGCAGCTTAGAGTCCGGATACGGGTACGAGCAGTACTTC. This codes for CASSLESGYGYEQYF.

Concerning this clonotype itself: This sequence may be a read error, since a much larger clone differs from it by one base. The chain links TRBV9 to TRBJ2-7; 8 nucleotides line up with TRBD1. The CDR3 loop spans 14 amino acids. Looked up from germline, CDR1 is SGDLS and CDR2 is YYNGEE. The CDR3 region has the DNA TGTGCCAGCAGTGGACAGGGAAACTCCGACGAGCAGTACTTC. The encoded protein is CASSGQGNSDEQYF. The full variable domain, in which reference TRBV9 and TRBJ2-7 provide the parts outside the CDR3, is DSGVTQTPKHLITATGQRVTLRCSPRSGDLSVYWYQQSLDQGLQFLIQYYNGEERAKGNILERFSAQQFPDLHSELNLSSLELGDSALYFCASSGQGNSDEQYFGPGTRLTVT.